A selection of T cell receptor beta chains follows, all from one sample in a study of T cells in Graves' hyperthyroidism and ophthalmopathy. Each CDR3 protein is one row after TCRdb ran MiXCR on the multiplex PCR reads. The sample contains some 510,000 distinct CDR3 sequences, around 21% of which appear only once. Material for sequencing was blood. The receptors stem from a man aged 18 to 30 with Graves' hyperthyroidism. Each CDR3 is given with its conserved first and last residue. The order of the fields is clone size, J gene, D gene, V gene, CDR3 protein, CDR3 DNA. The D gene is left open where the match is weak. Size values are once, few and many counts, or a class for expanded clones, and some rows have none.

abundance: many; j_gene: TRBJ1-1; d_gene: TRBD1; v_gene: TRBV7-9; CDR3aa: CASSSRQGVAFF; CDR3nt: TGTGCCAGCAGCTCCCGACAGGGGGTCGCTTTCTTT
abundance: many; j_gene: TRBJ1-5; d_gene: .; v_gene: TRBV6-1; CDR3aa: CASSESGGSNQPQHF; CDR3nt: TGTGCCAGCAGTGAATCCGGAGGGAGCAATCAGCCCCAGCATTTT
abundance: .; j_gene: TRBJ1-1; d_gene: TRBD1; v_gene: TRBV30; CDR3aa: CAWRTGRNTEAFF; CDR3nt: TGTGCCTGGAGGACAGGGAGGAACACTGAAGCTTTCTTT
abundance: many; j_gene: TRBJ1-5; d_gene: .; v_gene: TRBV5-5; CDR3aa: CASSRRGETNQPQHF; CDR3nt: TGTGCCAGCAGCCGTAGGGGGGAAACCAATCAGCCCCAGCATTTT
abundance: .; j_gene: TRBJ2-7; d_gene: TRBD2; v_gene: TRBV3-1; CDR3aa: CASSRAGTSGAGTYEQYF; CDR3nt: TGTGCCAGCAGCCGCGCCGGGACTAGCGGGGCGGGGACCTACGAGCAGTACTTC
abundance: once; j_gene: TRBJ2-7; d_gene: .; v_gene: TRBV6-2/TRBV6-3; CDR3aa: CASSTRSGGGTYEQYF; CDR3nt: TGTGCCAGCAGTACAAGGTCCGGGGGCGGCACCTACGAGCAGTACTTC
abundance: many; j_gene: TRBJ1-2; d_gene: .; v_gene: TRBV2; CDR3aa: CASSERVNYGYTF; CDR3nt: TGTGCCAGCAGTGAACGGGTTAACTATGGCTACACCTTC
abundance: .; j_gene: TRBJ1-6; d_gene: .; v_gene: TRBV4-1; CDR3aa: CASSQTPDGSPLHF; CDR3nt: TGCGCCAGCAGCCAGACCCCCGACGGTTCACCCCTCCACTTT
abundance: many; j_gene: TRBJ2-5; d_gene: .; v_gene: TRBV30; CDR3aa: CAWSVKAAQETQYF; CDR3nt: TGTGCCTGGAGTGTAAAGGCAGCCCAAGAGACCCAGTACTTC
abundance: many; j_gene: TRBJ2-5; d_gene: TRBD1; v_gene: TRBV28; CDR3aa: CASIPDRQETQYF; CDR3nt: TGTGCCAGCATCCCGGACAGGCAAGAGACCCAGTACTTC
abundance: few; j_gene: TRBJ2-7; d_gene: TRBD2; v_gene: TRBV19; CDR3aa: CASSIKSMGLFYEQYF; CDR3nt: TGTGCCAGTAGTATTAAATCTATGGGACTATTCTACGAGCAGTACTTC
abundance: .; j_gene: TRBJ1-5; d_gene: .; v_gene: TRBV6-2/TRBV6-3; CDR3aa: CASSWGGYQPQHF; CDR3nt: TGTGCCAGCAGCTGGGGGGGTTATCAGCCCCAGCATTTT
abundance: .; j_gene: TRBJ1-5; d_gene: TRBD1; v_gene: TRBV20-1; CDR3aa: CSVRDRVGNQPQHF; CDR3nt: TGCAGTGTACGGGACAGGGTTGGCAATCAGCCCCAGCATTTT
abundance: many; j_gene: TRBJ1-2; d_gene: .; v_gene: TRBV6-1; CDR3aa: CASSPGDVYGYTF; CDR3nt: TGTGCCAGCAGTCCGGGGGACGTCTATGGCTACACCTTC
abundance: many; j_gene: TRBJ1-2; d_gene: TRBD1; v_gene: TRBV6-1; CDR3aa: CAGTADQVHGYTF; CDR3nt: TGTGCCGGGACAGCAGATCAAGTTCATGGCTACACCTTC
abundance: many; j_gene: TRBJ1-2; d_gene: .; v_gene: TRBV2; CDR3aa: CASLDQRTENYGYTF; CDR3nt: TGTGCCAGCCTCGACCAAAGGACAGAAAACTATGGCTACACCTTC
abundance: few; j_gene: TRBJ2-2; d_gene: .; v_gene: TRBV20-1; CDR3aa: CSAIPGGADGELFF; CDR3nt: TGCAGTGCTATACCGGGGGGCGCCGACGGGGAGCTGTTTTTT
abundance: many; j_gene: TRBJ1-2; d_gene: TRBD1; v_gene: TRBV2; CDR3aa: CASSEAQGQVLVYTF; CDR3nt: TGTGCCAGCAGTGAAGCACAGGGACAGGTTCTGGTCTACACCTTC
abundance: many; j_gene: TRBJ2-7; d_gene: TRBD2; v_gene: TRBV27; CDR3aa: CASSGSGGVPYEQYF; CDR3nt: TGTGCCAGCAGCGGTAGCGGGGGAGTACCCTACGAACAGTACTTC
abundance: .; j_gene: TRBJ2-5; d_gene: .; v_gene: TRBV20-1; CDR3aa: CSARQGREETQYF; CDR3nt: TGCAGTGCTAGACAGGGAAGAGAAGAGACCCAGTACTTC
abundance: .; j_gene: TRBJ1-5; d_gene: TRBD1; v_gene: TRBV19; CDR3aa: CASSIGQGAGAPQHF; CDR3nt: TGTGCCAGTAGTATCGGCCAGGGGGCCGGAGCGCCCCAGCATTTT
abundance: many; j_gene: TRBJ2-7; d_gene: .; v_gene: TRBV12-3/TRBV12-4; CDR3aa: CASSLALYEQYF; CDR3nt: TGTGCCAGCAGCTTAGCCCTCTACGAGCAGTACTTC
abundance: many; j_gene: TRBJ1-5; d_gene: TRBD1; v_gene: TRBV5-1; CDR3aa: CASSLQGARGQPQHF; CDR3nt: TGCGCCAGCAGCTTGCAGGGGGCGAGGGGTCAGCCCCAGCATTTT
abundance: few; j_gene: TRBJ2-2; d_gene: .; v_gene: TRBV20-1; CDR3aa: CSAGFSGELFF; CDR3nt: TGCAGTGCCGGCTTCTCCGGGGAGCTGTTTTTT
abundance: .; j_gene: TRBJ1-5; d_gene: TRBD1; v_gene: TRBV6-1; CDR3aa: CASSADFPGQNQPQHF; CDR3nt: TGTGCCAGCAGTGCCGACTTCCCGGGACAGAATCAGCCCCAGCATTTT
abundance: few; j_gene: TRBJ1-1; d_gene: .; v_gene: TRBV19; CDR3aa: CASSYRVGTEAFF; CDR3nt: TGTGCCAGTAGTTACAGAGTTGGGACTGAAGCTTTCTTT
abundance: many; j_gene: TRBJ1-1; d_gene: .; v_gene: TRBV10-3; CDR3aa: CAIGGACCMNTEAFF; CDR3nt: TGTGCCATCGGAGGGGCCTGTTGCATGAACACTGAAGCTTTCTTT
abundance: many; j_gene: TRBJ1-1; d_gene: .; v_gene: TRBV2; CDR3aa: CASSEIGVEAFF; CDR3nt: TGTGCCAGCAGTGAAATCGGGGTTGAAGCTTTCTTT
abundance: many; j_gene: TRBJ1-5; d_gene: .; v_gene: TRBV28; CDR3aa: CASSLSVHNQPQHF; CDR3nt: TGTGCCAGCAGTTTATCAGTGCACAATCAGCCCCAGCATTTT